This TCR beta chain originates from a study of post-analysis software for immune sequencing data. Study summary: The patients showed relapsing-remitting, secondary progressive and progressive-relapsing multiple sclerosis courses.

Study observations and caveats: Normalized Chao1 diversity was significantly reduced in patients versus controls. Patients showed TRBV5-6, TRBV5-1 and TRBV20-1 among a handful of TRBV segments more frequent than in controls. Batch-matched samples strongly co-clustered by F measure.

This clonotype was counted only a few times. Its antigen is still unknown. Every TCR beta cDNA library bore unique molecular identifiers. Input populations of roughly 1 to 10 million T cells gave rise to a few hundred thousand cDNA molecules. TCRdb itself ran the PCR reads through MiXCR, one entry per CDR3 protein. Counted here are roughly 800,000 distinct CDR3 sequences, 25% to 30% occurring once; the ten biggest clones make up approximately 0.6%. Trimming removed 0 bases at V and 0 bases at J, with 10 bases between. The CDR3 has 16 residues. Germline-derived CDR1 and CDR2 are LNHNV and YYDKDF (reference sequence).

The clonotype was recovered from a girl aged 5 to 17 with multiple sclerosis. The chain links TRBV15 to TRBJ2-3, with D unclear. The specimen was blood. CDR3 in amino acids: CATSRDRVGSTDTQYF. For the CDR3, the DNA is TGTGCCACCAGCAGAGATCGGGTGGGCAGCACAGATACGCAGTATTTT.